The present TCR beta chain was sequenced within a study of cytomegalovirus exposure and HLA in healthy donors. In the study overall: An early data release held some 89 million unique TCRs from HLA-typed donors. Study outcomes and limitations: Cytomegalovirus-associated TCR beta chains were listed, numbering 150 to 200.

CDR3 size: 12 residues. With V trimmed by 7 bases and J by 3 bases, 5 bases remained unmatched. Germline V gene data show CDR1 as SQVTM and CDR2 as ANQGSEA. This clone turned up a few times. Its antigen is not identified. PCR amplification relied on 60 Vbeta primers (plus 13 Jbeta primers). Sequencing used immunoSEQ multiplex PCR; TCRdb keeps in-frame clones, though not all of them. The table lists around 130,000 clones, 8.5% of them singletons. This TCR derives from a man in his forties in good health and CMV-seronegative. The sequenced material came from PBMCs. This chain connects TRBV29-1 to TRBJ1-2; TRBD1 matches 7 bases. CDR3 DNA: TGCAGCGACCCCGACAGGGACTATGGCTACACCTTC. Translation: CSDPDRDYGYTF.